One sample yielded the 4 T cell receptor beta chains listed below, sequenced in a study of OX40 agonist ivuxolimab in advanced cancers. The library was obtained by the immunoSEQ multiplex PCR assay. TCRdb took this table from immuneACCESS and kept in-frame rearrangements with V and J called. Such tables lack part of the clones; where checked against another copy, unresolved V genes explain under half of the gap, and the rest is unexplained. This sample holds about 40,000 clones; 85% to 90% were observed only once. The ten top clones hold 4.5% to 5% of the sample. Sequencing was performed on CD4+ or CD8+ T cells sorted from blood, taken in a trial of the OX40 agonist ivuxolimab. All receptors come from an adult with an advanced solid tumor such as melanoma, head and neck, liver or kidney cancer.

This chain links TRBV4-2 with TRBJ2-1; possible D gene TRBD2, 8 bases. V shed 0 bases and J shed 4 bases, with 22 bases lying between them. The CDR3 is 19 amino acids. Germline V gives CDR1 LGHNA, CDR2 YNFKEQ. The CDR3 here is CASSQDQSGGQLGYNEQFF. In DNA, the CDR3 is TGTGCCAGCAGCCAAGATCAGAGCGGGGGACAGCTCGGATACAATGAGCAGTTCTTC.

The chain employs TRBV9 and TRBJ1-3; no clear D. Trimming shortened V by 1 base and J by 0 bases, and 14 bases separated the two germline ends. This CDR3 has 17 amino acids. Germline CDR1 reads SGDLS; CDR2 reads YYNGEE. CDR3 bases: TGTGCCAGCAGCGTATTCGGAGCAATGGGCTCTGGAAACACCATATATTTT. It encodes CASSVFGAMGSGNTIYF.

V gene TRBV7-8 combines with J gene TRBJ2-5; D is perhaps TRBD2 (6 bases). Germline lookup yields CDR1 SGHVS and CDR2 FQNEAQ. The CDR3 has 15 residues. Trimming shortened V by 5 bases and J by 5 bases, and 18 bases separated the two germline ends. CDR3 sequence: CASSPTGVDGETQYF. The CDR3 DNA follows: TGTGCCAGCAGCCCTACGGGGGTTGATGGGGAGACCCAGTACTTC.

The chain couples TRBV7-8 to TRBJ1-1; D remains unclear. Trimming shortened V by 1 base and J by 1 base, and 7 bases separated the two germline ends. Per the germline V gene, CDR1 is SGHVS and CDR2 is FQNEAQ. This CDR3 region has 14 residues. The CDR3 here is CASSLVTGNTEAFF. For the CDR3, the DNA is TGTGCCAGCAGCTTAGTGACGGGGAACACTGAAGCTTTCTTT.